This T cell receptor beta chain was recorded in a study of spatial heterogeneity in lung cancer. The presence of a unique molecular identifier marked each TCR cDNA molecule. One entry per CDR3 protein results from TCRdb running MiXCR on the 5' RACE reads. This table has around 98,000 distinct CDR3 sequences, approximately 19% appearing once. This clonotype came up many times. Time point: blood at routine non-recurrence follow-up after resection. The V gene's germline CDR1 is DFQATT and CDR2 SNEGSKA (reference sequence). The length of the CDR3 is 15 residues. V was clipped by 0 bases and J by 1 base, with 13 bases between them.

The starting material was PBMCs, obtained at follow-up. The gene calls are TRBV20-1 and TRBJ2-7; D may be TRBD1 (6 bases). The receptor was isolated from a male donor with early-stage non-small cell lung cancer. The CDR3 nucleotides are TGCAGTGCTAGAGATCTAACAGGGTTATCCTACGAGCAGTACGTC. Amino acids: CSARDLTGLSYEQYV.